This T cell receptor (beta chain) was sequenced in a study of blood T cells in healthy people across ages. With 4 bases clipped from V and 3 bases from J, the junction kept 10 bases outside the gene matches. The V gene's germline CDR1 is ENHRY and CDR2 SYGVKD. The CDR3 length is 16 residues. Turning to this clonotype: Antigen: not known.

Using a J-beta primer mix together with a sample-barcoded 5' primer, a second PCR was run for roughly 6 to 12 cycles. A 12-random-nucleotide template-switch adaptor tagged each cDNA molecule. MiXCR, applied by TCRdb to the 5' RACE reads, yields one record per CDR3 protein. The sample yields over 300,000 distinct CDR3 sequences, about 52% seen once. Study observations and caveats: A roughly linear age-dependent decrease characterized TCR beta diversity per million T cells.

The clonotype was recovered from a man aged 55 to 70 in good health. Sequencing was done on a sample of blood. The chain recombines TRBV10-3 with TRBJ2-5; 8 bases are a match to TRBD2. The CDR3 reads CAISGVAGLHEETQYF. The CDR3 DNA is TGTGCCATCAGTGGGGTAGCGGGATTGCATGAAGAGACCCAGTACTTC.